This entry lists 21 T cell receptor beta chains sequenced from one sample in a study of T cell repertoires in cytomegalovirus infection. TCRdb processed the reads anew with MiXCR; each CDR3 protein has one entry. This sample has 350,000 to 500,000 distinct CDR3 sequences, with roughly 30% found just once. The specimen was PBMCs. All receptors come from a human donor in good health (CMV status not recorded). Some clones in this sample may be carry-over from other donors' samples.

This clonotype was observed a few times. J is TRBJ2-3 and V is TRBV19; D perhaps matches TRBD1 (6 bases). Germline V lookup: CDR1 LNHDA, CDR2 SQIVND (reference sequence). The CDR3 runs 16 residues. V lost 4 bases to trimming and J lost 0 bases, with 14 bases between them. This CDR3 is CASSRTGTRSTDTQYF. The CDR3 DNA reads as TGTGCCAGTAGTAGGACCGGGACACGGAGCACAGATACGCAGTATTTT.

The chain recombines TRBV11-1 with TRBJ1-2, with unresolved D. V lost 3 bases to trimming and J lost 0 bases, with 8 bases between them. The germline CDR1 and CDR2 sequences are SGHAT and FQDESV (reference sequence). The CDR3 extends over 14 amino acids. As DNA, the CDR3 is TGTGCCAGCAGCTTTGGGGAATCTAACTATGGCTACACCTTC. Residues: CASSFGESNYGYTF.

This clonotype has at least ten counts. The chain employs TRBV6-1 and TRBJ1-5; D is possibly TRBD1 (6 bases). The V end lost 11 bases, the J end lost 0 bases, and 14 bases lay between the germline ends. Looked up from germline, CDR1 is MNHNS and CDR2 is SASEGT. The CDR3 consists of 14 residues. CDR3 sequence reads: CAAGAPYSNQPQHF. The CDR3 DNA sequence: TGTGCCGCAGGGGCCCCTTATAGCAATCAGCCCCAGCATTTT.

As to this clonotype: The junction differs from germline at one of its ends, possibly a read error. The J gene is TRBJ1-5, the V gene TRBV11-2; D perhaps matches TRBD1 (6 bases). Germline V gives CDR1 SGHAT, CDR2 FQNNGV. The CDR3 has 13 amino acids. CDR3 sequence: CDSSLDSRQPQHF. The CDR3 nucleotides are TGTGACAGCAGCCTGGACAGCCGTCAGCCCCAGCATTTT.

This sequence joins TRBV7-2 and TRBJ1-2, with D unclear. V was cut by 1 base and J by 8 bases, with 8 bases left in between. The CDR3 totals 12 residues. The germline gives CDR1 SGHTA, CDR2 FQGNSA. CDR3 protein: CASSLDSRGYTF. The CDR3 nucleotides read TGTGCCAGCAGCTTAGACAGTAGAGGCTACACCTTC.

V is TRBV27 and J is TRBJ2-1, with TRBD1 as a possible D gene (10 bases). This CDR3 is 22 amino acids long. Between the trimmed V and J ends, which lost 5 bases and 4 bases, there was a span of 36 bases. Germline CDR1 and CDR2: MNHEY and SMNVEV (reference sequence). The CDR3 protein is CASSARRRGQGSASGAYNEQFF. DNA of the CDR3: TGTGCCAGCAGTGCCCGACGGCGGGGACAGGGGTCCGCTAGCGGGGCTTACAATGAGCAGTTCTTC.

CDR3 protein: CASSPGGYGEYFF. CDR3 nucleotide sequence: TGTGCCAGCAGCCCAGGGGGTTACGGAGAATATTTCTTT. The chain uses TRBV7-2 and TRBJ1-1, with TRBD1 identical over 7 bases. There are 13 residues in the CDR3. The germline V gene encodes CDR1 SGHTA and CDR2 FQGNSA. V lost 5 bases to trimming and J lost 13 bases; unmatched junction nucleotides: 13.

This clonotype was seen more than once but under ten times. The rearrangement links TRBV11-3 to TRBJ2-3, with 9 nucleotides matching TRBD1. The CDR3 consists of 14 residues. V gave up 4 bases and J gave up 4 bases; unmatched junction bases: 3. Germline CDR1 reads SGHNT; CDR2 reads YENEEA. The CDR3 reads CASSSTGGPDTQYF. The CDR3 coding sequence is TGTGCCAGCAGCTCAACAGGGGGCCCAGATACGCAGTATTTT.

J is TRBJ1-5 and V is TRBV2; D ambiguous. V was trimmed by 7 bases and J by 0 bases, leaving 7 bases between them. The germline gives CDR1 SNHLY, CDR2 FYNNEI. The CDR3 runs 13 residues. The DNA for the CDR3 is TGTGCCAGCAATCCCCATAGCAATCAGCCCCAGCATTTT. It yields the protein CASNPHSNQPQHF.

The rearrangement joins TRBV2 to TRBJ2-7; D call uncertain. CDR3 length: 12 amino acids. The V and J ends lost 6 bases and 4 bases respectively, with 10 bases between them. Germline V gives CDR1 SNHLY, CDR2 FYNNEI. CDR3 amino acids: CASRPDEYEQYF. CDR3 nucleotides: TGTGCCAGCAGGCCCGATGAGTACGAGCAGTACTTC. Combining the CDR3 with reference TRBV2 and TRBJ2-7 gives the whole variable domain EPEVTQTPSHQVTQMGQEVILRCVPISNHLYFYWYRQILGQKVEFLVSFYNNEISEKSEIFDDQFSVERPDGSNFTLKIRSTKLEDSAMYFCASRPDEYEQYFGPGTRLTVT.

This chain connects TRBV6-1 to TRBJ2-3, with a possible D match to TRBD2 (6 bases). The ends were cut back, 6 bases at V and 0 bases at J, with 16 bases in the middle. CDR3 length: 16 residues. Germline V CDR1 and CDR2: MNHNS, SASEGT. As DNA, the CDR3 is TGTGCCAGCAGCCGGCTGGCGGGATCTAGCACAGATACGCAGTATTTT. This codes for CASSRLAGSSTDTQYF.

To note about this clonotype: A single base separates this from a much larger clone, so it may be a read error. V usage is TRBV12-3 or TRBV12-4 and J usage is TRBJ1-1, with D tentatively TRBD1 (5 bases). The CDR3 runs 12 residues. The DNA of the CDR3 is TGTGCCAGCAGTGGGACGGTGTCTGAAGCTTTATTT. This sequence encodes CASSGTVSEALF.

This clonotype was counted many times. The chain employs TRBV7-9 and TRBJ1-6; 7 bases align to TRBD1. Trimming removed 5 bases from V and 2 bases from J; junction bases left unmatched: 3. The CDR3 has 15 amino acids. Germline V gene sequence: CDR1 SEHNR, CDR2 FQNEAQ (reference sequence). The CDR3 sequence is CASSAGTAYNSPLHF. DNA of the CDR3: TGTGCCAGCAGCGCCGGGACAGCCTATAATTCACCCCTCCACTTT.

In its sample, this clonotype was seen many times. The chain recombines TRBV7-2 with TRBJ2-3, with TRBD2 as a possible D gene (6 bases). The germline gives CDR1 SGHTA, CDR2 FQGNSA. Trimming took off 3 bases at V and 2 bases at J, with 9 bases between the two ends. There are 14 residues in the CDR3. In DNA, the CDR3 is TGTGCCAGCAGCTTTCCGGGGGTCACAGATACGCAGTATTTT. Translating gives CASSFPGVTDTQYF.

The chain links TRBV14 to TRBJ2-1; 9 nucleotides agree with TRBD1. V gave up 4 bases and J gave up 6 bases; unmatched junction bases: 7. Looked up from germline, CDR1 is SGHDN and CDR2 is FVKESK. The CDR3 has 15 residues. Written as DNA, the CDR3 is TGTGCCAGCAGCCTTAGGACAGGGGCCGTCAATGAGCAGTTCTTC. It yields the protein CASSLRTGAVNEQFF. Using reference TRBV14 and TRBJ2-1 for the parts outside the CDR3, the full variable domain is EAGVTQFPSHSVIEKGQTVTLRCDPISGHDNLYWYRRVMGKEIKFLLHFVKESKQDESGMPNNRFLAERTGGTYSTLKVQPAELEDSGVYFCASSLRTGAVNEQFFGPGTRLTVL.

This clonotype showed up just a few times. The chain links TRBV10-3 to TRBJ1-1, with unresolved D. The CDR3 consists of 13 residues. Germline V lookup: CDR1 ENHRY, CDR2 SYGVKD. The V gene lost 3 bases and the J gene lost 1 base, with 6 bases spanning the gap. CDR3 loop: CAISDNTNTEAFF. CDR3 sequence (DNA): TGTGCCATCAGTGATAATACGAACACTGAAGCTTTCTTT.

The chain employs TRBV28 and TRBJ2-3, with TRBD2 matching over 8 bases. Germline V CDR1 and CDR2: MDHEN, SYDVKM. Losses at the gene ends were 2 bases for V and 3 bases for J; bases not matched to a gene: 10. The CDR3 is made up of 17 amino acids. The CDR3 bases are TGTGCCAGCAGTTTACTCGGGGGGGGACCAGGGACAGATACGCAGTATTTT. Translated, it gives CASSLLGGGPGTDTQYF.

This chain links TRBV19 with TRBJ2-3; the D gene is possibly TRBD2 (6 bases). CDR3 size: 16 residues. Germline V lookup: CDR1 LNHDA, CDR2 SQIVND (reference sequence). The V and J ends lost 1 base and 0 bases respectively, with 11 bases between them. The CDR3 region is CASSIGGAASTDTQYF. CDR3 nucleotide sequence: TGTGCCAGTAGTATAGGCGGGGCGGCTAGCACAGATACGCAGTATTTT.

The chain has TRBV28 and TRBJ1-5, with TRBD1 identical over 7 bases. J was trimmed by 0 bases and V by 5 bases; bases with no gene match: 10. CDR1 MDHEN and CDR2 SYDVKM come from the germline V gene. This CDR3 spans 17 amino acids. CDR3: CASSEYEGALSNQPQHF. The CDR3 nucleotides are TGTGCCAGCAGTGAGTATGAGGGGGCTCTTAGCAATCAGCCCCAGCATTTT.

This clonotype was recorded many times. The chain combines TRBV7-2 with TRBJ1-6; possibly TRBD1 for D (6 bases). CDR3 size: 16 residues. V was shortened by 1 base and J by 6 bases, with 13 bases between the two germline ends. In germline, CDR1 is SGHTA, CDR2 FQGNSA. The CDR3 sequence is CASSLGWQGTNSPLHF. Written as DNA, the CDR3 is TGTGCCAGCAGCTTAGGGTGGCAGGGGACTAATTCACCCCTCCACTTT.

This clonotype has a single count. Since a much larger clone is just one base distant, this may be a read error. As the CDR3 is not closed by the conserved phenylalanine or tryptophan, this likely results from a read error. The chain employs TRBV4-1 and TRBJ2-3; no definite D call. The CDR3 is made up of 16 amino acids. The germline V and J ends were trimmed by 0 bases and 1 base, with 11 bases remaining between them. The germline CDR1 and CDR2 sequences are MGHRA and YSYEKL. The CDR3 sequence is CASSQESRSGTDTQYL. For the CDR3, the DNA is TGCGCCAGCAGCCAAGAAAGTCGATCTGGCACAGATACGCAGTATTTG.